What follows are 25 T cell receptor beta chains derived from one specimen sequenced in a study of T cell repertoires in cytomegalovirus infection. MiXCR, run by TCRdb on the reads, gives a single entry per CDR3 protein. The sample lists fewer than 350,000 distinct CDR3 sequences; 8% to 10% were seen once. Sequencing input: PBMCs. These receptors all come from a human donor in good health (CMV status not recorded). Some clones in this sample may be carry-over from other donors' samples.

This clonotype has a count of ten or more. The rearrangement links TRBV28 to TRBJ1-5; 7 bases match TRBD1. V was clipped by 5 bases and J by 6 bases; unmatched bases: 7. CDR3 length: 14 residues. In germline, CDR1 is MDHEN, CDR2 SYDVKM. CDR3 coding DNA: TGTGCCAGCAGTCCCTACAGGGGTCCTCAGCCCCAGCATTTT. The encoded protein is CASSPYRGPQPQHF. The full variable domain, rest sourced from reference TRBV28 and TRBJ1-5, is DVKVTQSSRYLVKRTGEKVFLECVQDMDHENMFWYRQDPGLGLRLIYFSYDVKMKEKGDIPEGYSVSREKKERFSLILESASTNQTSMYLCASSPYRGPQPQHFGDGTRLSIL.

This clonotype was seen at least ten times. The chain carries TRBV7-8 and TRBJ2-7; D is unresolved. Germline V gene lookup returns CDR1 SGHVS and CDR2 FQNEAQ. This CDR3 spans 11 amino acids. V was shortened by 5 bases and J by 5 bases, with 7 bases between the two germline ends. The CDR3 here is CASSPKNEQYF. CDR3 DNA sequence: TGTGCCAGCAGCCCTAAAAACGAGCAGTACTTC.

This clonotype was seen only a few times. The rearrangement links TRBV7-2 to TRBJ2-2, with 7 bases identical to TRBD1. The germline V gene encodes CDR1 SGHTA and CDR2 FQGNSA. The CDR3 sequence is 15 residues long. The junction had 6 bases not matched to a gene; V was cut back by 5 bases and J by 3 bases. CDR3 sequence reads: CASSPVTGYTGELFF. DNA for the CDR3: TGTGCCAGCAGCCCGGTGACAGGGTACACCGGGGAGCTGTTTTTT.

This clonotype showed up many times. This rearrangement joins TRBV28 to TRBJ2-7; D is ambiguous. Per the germline V gene, CDR1 is MDHEN and CDR2 is SYDVKM. The CDR3 has 12 amino acids. V gave up 6 bases and J gave up 3 bases, with 9 bases separating them. CDR3 nucleotides: TGTGCCAGCAGCACGACAAGCTACGAGCAGTACTTC. Translating gives CASSTTSYEQYF.

This clonotype was counted ten times or more. The DNA for the CDR3 is TGTGCCAGCAGCGCTCGACTAGCGGGGGGGCAAGAGACCCAGTACTTC. Translating gives CASSARLAGGQETQYF. The gene calls are TRBV7-2 and TRBJ2-5; TRBD2 matches at 14 bases. CDR3 length: 16 amino acids. V lost 5 bases, J lost 2 bases, and 4 bases stayed unmatched. Germline loops: CDR1 SGHTA, CDR2 FQGNSA.

The sample holds many counts of this clonotype. The chain combines TRBV7-9 with TRBJ1-5; D uncertain. CDR3 length: 14 residues. CDR1 is SEHNR, CDR2 FQNEAQ, per germline (reference sequence). V lost 5 bases, J lost 4 bases, and 12 bases lay in between. CDR3 residues: CASSGVDGNQPQHF. The CDR3 bases are TGTGCCAGCAGCGGAGTGGATGGAAATCAGCCCCAGCATTTT.

This clonotype was detected a few times. The chain combines TRBV5-8 with TRBJ2-7; the match to TRBD1 covers 8 bases. Germline V lookup: CDR1 SGHTS, CDR2 YDEGEE. The CDR3 is 15 residues long. J lost 6 bases, V lost 1 base, and 9 bases had no gene match. CDR3 bases: TGTGCCAGCAGCTTGCGGACAGGGCCGACTAGCGAGCAGTACTTC. Protein sequence: CASSLRTGPTSEQYF.

This clonotype was picked up many times. The gene calls are TRBV7-9 and TRBJ2-3; maybe TRBD2 (5 bases). V was trimmed by 6 bases and J by 13 bases, leaving 17 bases between them. CDR1 and CDR2 from the germline V gene are SEHNR and FQNEAQ (reference sequence). The CDR3 consists of 12 residues. CDR3 loop: CASRSGTRVEYF. Written as DNA, the CDR3 is TGTGCCAGCAGGTCCGGAACTAGAGTGGAGTATTTT.

The table lists this clonotype with many counts. V and J are TRBV12-3 or TRBV12-4 and TRBJ1-1, with D maybe TRBD1 (6 bases). The CDR3 length is 13 residues. The V end lost 8 bases, the J end lost 0 bases, and 10 bases lay between the germline ends. CDR3 nucleotides: TGTGCCAGCCAGGACAGCATGAACACTGAAGCTTTCTTT. It yields the protein CASQDSMNTEAFF.

As to this clonotype: A much larger clone lies one base from this, so it may be a read error. For the CDR3, the DNA is TGTGCCAGCAGCTTAGGACCAGCGGGGACCCAAGAGACCCAGTACTTC. The encoded protein is CASSLGPAGTQETQYF. The V call is TRBV7-2, the J call TRBJ2-5, with 7 bases identical to TRBD2. The CDR3 is made up of 16 amino acids. Germline CDR1 SGHTA, CDR2 FQGNSA. The V gene end was trimmed by 1 base and the J gene end by 1 base; junction bases not matched to a gene: 6.

This clonotype has more than one count but fewer than ten. J is TRBJ2-1 and V is TRBV5-4; 9 bases are shared with TRBD2. CDR3 size: 15 residues. The germline V gene encodes CDR1 SGHNT and CDR2 YYREEE (reference sequence). Losses at the gene ends were 1 base for V and 6 bases for J; bases not matched to a gene: 5. The CDR3 nucleotides are TGTGCCAGCAGCTTGCGCGGGAGGGGTATCAATGAGCAGTTCTTC. Translating it yields CASSLRGRGINEQFF.

The chain employs TRBV5-1 and TRBJ2-3, with D possibly TRBD2 on 5 matching bases. V dropped 4 bases and J dropped 0 bases, with 15 bases sitting between them. Germline lookup yields CDR1 SGHRS and CDR2 YFSETQ. CDR3 length: 16 amino acids. The CDR3 sequence is CASSPRGGPSTDTQYF. CDR3 DNA: TGCGCCAGCAGCCCCCGAGGAGGACCTAGCACAGATACGCAGTATTTT.

The chain carries TRBV4-3 and TRBJ1-2; 8 bases are a match to TRBD1. The CDR3 totals 13 residues. V was clipped by 2 bases and J by 8 bases; unmatched bases: 4. Germline V gene data show CDR1 as LGHNA and CDR2 as YSLEER. CDR3 amino acids: CASSQWTGLGYTF. DNA of the CDR3: TGCGCCAGCAGCCAATGGACAGGGTTAGGCTACACCTTC.

This chain connects TRBV29-1 to TRBJ1-2; the D is unclear. The germline gives CDR1 SQVTM, CDR2 ANQGSEA. CDR3 length: 15 residues. Trimming shortened V by 3 bases and J by 8 bases, and 22 bases separated the two germline ends. In DNA form, the CDR3 reads TGCAGCGTTGAGTCAACCGTTTCGGGTCCTGGAGGCTACACCTTC. Translation: CSVESTVSGPGGYTF.

Many counts were recorded for this clonotype. The chain has TRBV7-2 and TRBJ2-1; tentatively, D is TRBD1 (5 bases). V was shortened by 0 bases and J by 3 bases, with 12 bases between the two germline ends. In germline, CDR1 is SGHTA, CDR2 FQGNSA. CDR3 length: 16 residues. In DNA form, the CDR3 reads TGTGCCAGCAGCTTAGCTGTGCAGGGCTACTACAATGAGCAGTTCTTC. It codes for CASSLAVQGYYNEQFF.

The chain couples TRBV20-1 to TRBJ1-5; D is uncertain. The CDR3 runs 15 residues. V lost 0 bases, J lost 3 bases, and 12 bases lay in between. The germline V gene has CDR1 DFQATT and CDR2 SNEGSKA (reference sequence). The CDR3, as DNA: TGCAGTGCTAGAGATATGTCGGGGATCAATCAGCCCCAGCATTTT. It is translated as CSARDMSGINQPQHF.

The gene calls are TRBV7-9 and TRBJ1-2; D ambiguous. In germline, CDR1 is SEHNR, CDR2 FQNEAQ (reference sequence). The CDR3 is made up of 16 amino acids. Deletions cut 1 base from V and 4 bases from J, with 16 bases between. CDR3 in DNA: TGTGCCAGCAGCTTAGATCGGCTAATTTGGGGCTATGGCTACACCTTC. Protein product: CASSLDRLIWGYGYTF.

This clonotype was detected only a few times. The rearrangement uses TRBV6-5 and TRBJ2-2; 10 bases agree with TRBD1. The germline V gene encodes CDR1 MNHEY and CDR2 SVGAGI. CDR3 length equals 17 residues. Trimming removed 0 bases from V and 7 bases from J; junction bases left unmatched: 8. DNA of the CDR3: TGTGCCAGCAGTTACTCGAGCTGGGACAGGGGTGGCGGGGAGCTGTTTTTT. Translation gives CASSYSSWDRGGGELFF.

The chain joins TRBV23-1 to TRBJ1-2; D perhaps matches TRBD1 (6 bases). TRBV23-1 is an ORF for which the function is uncertain. This CDR3 spans 17 amino acids. Trimming pared 5 bases from V and 1 base from J, leaving 20 bases between. The CDR3 is CASSFRDTFLFNYGYTF. Here the CDR3 DNA reads TGCGCCAGCAGTTTCCGGGACACCTTTCTTTTTAACTATGGCTACACCTTC.

At least ten counts were recorded for this clonotype. This rearrangement joins TRBV4-3 to TRBJ2-1; unclear D gene. Per the germline V gene, CDR1 is LGHNA and CDR2 is YSLEER. The CDR3 spans 17 residues. The V end lost 0 bases, the J end lost 2 bases, and 14 bases lay between the germline ends. The CDR3 DNA reads TGCGCCAGCAGCCAAGATTCGGGTACCCACCCCTACAATGAGCAGTTCTTC. Encoded protein: CASSQDSGTHPYNEQFF.

The gene calls are TRBV2 and TRBJ2-3; 11 positions agree with TRBD2. The CDR3 spans 17 residues. V was pared by 8 bases and J by 4 bases, with 14 bases of the junction left unmatched. In germline, CDR1 is SNHLY, CDR2 FYNNEI. CDR3 DNA: TGTGCCAGCGATCAACTAGCGGGGGTGTCACTGTCAGATACGCAGTATTTT. Translation: CASDQLAGVSLSDTQYF.

The table lists this clonotype with a few counts. This chain connects TRBV27 to TRBJ2-2; 7 nucleotides match TRBD1. Losses at the gene ends were 3 bases for V and 7 bases for J; bases not matched to a gene: 11. Looked up from germline, CDR1 is MNHEY and CDR2 is SMNVEV (reference sequence). This CDR3 spans 16 amino acids. The CDR3 DNA reads TGTGCCAGCAGTTTCGGTCGGAGACAGGGTTACGGGGAGCTGTTTTTT. Translation: CASSFGRRQGYGELFF.

The V gene is TRBV19, the J gene TRBJ2-1; a possible D gene is TRBD2 (6 bases). The CDR3 length is 8 residues. The V gene's germline CDR1 is LNHDA and CDR2 SQIVND (reference sequence). The CDR3 bases are TGTTCGCGGGGTGAGCAGTTCTTC. Translated: CSRGEQFF. The full variable domain, rest sourced from reference TRBV19 and TRBJ2-1, is DGGITQSPKYLFRKEGQNVTLSCEQNLNHDAMYWYRQDPGQGLRLIYYSQIVNDFQKGDIAEGYSVSREKKESFPLTVTSAQKNPTAFYLCSRGEQFFGPGTRLTVL.

This clonotype has just a few counts. The genes are TRBV12-3 or TRBV12-4 and TRBJ2-2, with D possibly being TRBD2 (7 bases). The CDR3 consists of 18 residues. V lost 6 bases and J 7 bases, leaving 27 bases between the germline ends. CDR3 protein: CASSSLGGGDRWIGELFF. The CDR3 coding sequence is TGTGCCAGCAGCTCCTTAGGGGGGGGGGACCGATGGATCGGGGAGCTGTTTTTT.

This clonotype was seen more than once but under ten times. V gene TRBV27 combines with J gene TRBJ2-5; 12 positions agree with TRBD2. CDR1 and CDR2 (germline): MNHEY, SMNVEV (reference sequence). After removal of 5 bases from V and 7 bases from J, the junction contained 8 bases not matched to a gene. The CDR3 has 15 residues. In DNA form, the CDR3 reads TGTGCCAGCAGTGCCCTAGCGGGAGGGACCGGGACCCAGTACTTC. This translates into CASSALAGGTGTQYF.